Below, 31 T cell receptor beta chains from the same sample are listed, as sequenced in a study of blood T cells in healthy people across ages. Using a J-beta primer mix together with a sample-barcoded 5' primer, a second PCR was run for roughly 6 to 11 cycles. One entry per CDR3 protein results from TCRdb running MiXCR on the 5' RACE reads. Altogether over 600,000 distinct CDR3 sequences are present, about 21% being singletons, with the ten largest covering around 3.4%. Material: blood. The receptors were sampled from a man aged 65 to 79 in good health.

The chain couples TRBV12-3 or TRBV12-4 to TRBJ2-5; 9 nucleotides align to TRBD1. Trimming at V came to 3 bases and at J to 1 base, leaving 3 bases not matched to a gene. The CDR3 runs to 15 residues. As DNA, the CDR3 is TGTGCCAGCAGTTTCTCGACAGGGGGCCAAGAGACCCAGTACTTC. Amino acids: CASSFSTGGQETQYF.

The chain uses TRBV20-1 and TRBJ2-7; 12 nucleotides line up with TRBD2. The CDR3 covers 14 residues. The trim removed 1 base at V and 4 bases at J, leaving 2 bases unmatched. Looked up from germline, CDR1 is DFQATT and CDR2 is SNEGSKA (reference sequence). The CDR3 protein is CSARGLAGEYEQYF. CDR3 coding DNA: TGCAGTGCTAGAGGACTAGCGGGAGAGTACGAGCAGTACTTC.

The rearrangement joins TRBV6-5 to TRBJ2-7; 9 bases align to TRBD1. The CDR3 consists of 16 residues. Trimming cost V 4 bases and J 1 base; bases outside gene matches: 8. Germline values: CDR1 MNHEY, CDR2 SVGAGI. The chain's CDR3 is CASSSSGGTGSYEQYF. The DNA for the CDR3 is TGTGCCAGCAGTTCGTCCGGTGGGACAGGGTCCTACGAGCAGTACTTC.

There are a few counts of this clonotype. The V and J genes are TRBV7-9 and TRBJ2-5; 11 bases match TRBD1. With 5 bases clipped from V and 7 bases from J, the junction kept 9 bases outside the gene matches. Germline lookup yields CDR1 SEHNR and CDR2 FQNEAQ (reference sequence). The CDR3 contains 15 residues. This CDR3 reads CASSPWTGGRGTQYF. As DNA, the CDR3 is TGTGCCAGCAGCCCATGGACAGGGGGCCGAGGGACCCAGTACTTC.

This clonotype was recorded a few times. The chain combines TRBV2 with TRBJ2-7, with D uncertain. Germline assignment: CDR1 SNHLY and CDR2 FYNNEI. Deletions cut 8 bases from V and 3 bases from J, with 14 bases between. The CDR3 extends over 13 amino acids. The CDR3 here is CASSTQLDYEQYF. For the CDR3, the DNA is TGTGCCAGCTCAACCCAACTGGACTACGAGCAGTACTTC.

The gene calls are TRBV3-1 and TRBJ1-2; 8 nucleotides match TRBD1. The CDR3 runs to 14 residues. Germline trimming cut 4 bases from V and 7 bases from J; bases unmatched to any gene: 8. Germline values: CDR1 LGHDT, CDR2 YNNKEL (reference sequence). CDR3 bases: TGTGCCAGCAGCCCCCGGACAGGGCTGAGTGGCTACACCTTC. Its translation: CASSPRTGLSGYTF. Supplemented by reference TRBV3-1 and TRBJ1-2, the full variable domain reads DTAVSQTPKYLVTQMGNDKSIKCEQNLGHDTMYWYKQDSKKFLKIMFSYNNKELIINETVPNRFSPKSPDKAHLNLHINSLELGDSAVYFCASSPRTGLSGYTFGSGTRLTVV.

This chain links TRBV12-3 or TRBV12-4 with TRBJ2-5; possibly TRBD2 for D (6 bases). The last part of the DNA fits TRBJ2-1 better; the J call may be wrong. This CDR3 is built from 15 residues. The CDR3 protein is CASRLTSGFNNEQFF. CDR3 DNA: TGTGCCAGCAGACTAACCAGCGGGTTTAATAATGAGCAGTTCTTC.

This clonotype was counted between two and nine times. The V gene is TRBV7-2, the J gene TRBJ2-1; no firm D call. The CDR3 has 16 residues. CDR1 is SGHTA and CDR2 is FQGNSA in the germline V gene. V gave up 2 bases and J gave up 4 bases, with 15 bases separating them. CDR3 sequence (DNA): TGTGCCAGCAGCTTATCTGCGACTGCGATATACAATGAGCAGTTCTTC. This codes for CASSLSATAIYNEQFF.

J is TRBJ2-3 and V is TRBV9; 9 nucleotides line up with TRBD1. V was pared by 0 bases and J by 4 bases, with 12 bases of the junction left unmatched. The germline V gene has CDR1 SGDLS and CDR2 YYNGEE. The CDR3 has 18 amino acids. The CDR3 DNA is TGTGCCAGCAGCGTAGTCTACCCGGGACAGGGACCGCCAGATACGCAGTATTTT. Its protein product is CASSVVYPGQGPPDTQYF.

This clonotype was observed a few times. CDR3 in amino acids: CASSLGSDSPLHF. The CDR3, as DNA: TGCGCCAGCAGCCTGGGCTCGGATTCACCCCTCCACTTT. The chain combines TRBV5-1 with TRBJ1-6; D gene uncertain. Germline V CDR1 and CDR2: SGHRS, YFSETQ. CDR3 size: 13 residues. V was pared by 4 bases and J by 8 bases, with 10 bases between.

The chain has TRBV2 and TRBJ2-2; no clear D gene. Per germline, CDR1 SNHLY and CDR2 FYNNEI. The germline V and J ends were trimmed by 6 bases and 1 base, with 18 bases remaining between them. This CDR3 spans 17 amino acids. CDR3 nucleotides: TGTGCCAGCAGCTCCTCCTTCCGGCCACTGAACACCGGGGAGCTGTTTTTT. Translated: CASSSSFRPLNTGELFF. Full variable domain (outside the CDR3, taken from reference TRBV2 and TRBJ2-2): EPEVTQTPSHQVTQMGQEVILRCVPISNHLYFYWYRQILGQKVEFLVSFYNNEISEKSEIFDDQFSVERPDGSNFTLKIRSTKLEDSAMYFCASSSSFRPLNTGELFFGEGSRLTVL.

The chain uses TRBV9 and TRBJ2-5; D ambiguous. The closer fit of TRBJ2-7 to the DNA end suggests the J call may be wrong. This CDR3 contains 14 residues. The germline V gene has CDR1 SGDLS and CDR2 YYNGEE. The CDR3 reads CASSVSALDGEQYF. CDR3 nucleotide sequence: TGTGCCAGCAGCGTATCTGCCCTAGACGGCGAGCAGTACTTC.

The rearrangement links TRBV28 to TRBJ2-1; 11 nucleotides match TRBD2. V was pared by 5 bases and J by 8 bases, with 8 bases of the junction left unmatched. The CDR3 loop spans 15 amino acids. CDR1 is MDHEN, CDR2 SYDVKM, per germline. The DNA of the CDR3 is TGTGCCAGCAGTCCCGGGACTAGCGGCACACATGAGCAGTTCTTC. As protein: CASSPGTSGTHEQFF.

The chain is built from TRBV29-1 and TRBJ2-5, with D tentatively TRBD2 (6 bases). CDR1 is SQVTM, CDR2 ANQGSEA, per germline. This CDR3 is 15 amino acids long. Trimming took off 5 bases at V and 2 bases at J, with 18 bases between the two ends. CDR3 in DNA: TGCAGCGTTAGACCCAAGCGGGCAAGACAAGAGACCCAGTACTTC. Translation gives CSVRPKRARQETQYF.

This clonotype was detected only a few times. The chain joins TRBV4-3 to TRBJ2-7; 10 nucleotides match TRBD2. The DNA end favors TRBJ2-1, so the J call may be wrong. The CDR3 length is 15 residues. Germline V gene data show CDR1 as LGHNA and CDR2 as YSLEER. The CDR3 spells CASSQSSGRGDEQFF. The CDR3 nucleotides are TGCGCCAGCAGCCAATCTAGCGGGAGAGGGGATGAGCAGTTCTTC.

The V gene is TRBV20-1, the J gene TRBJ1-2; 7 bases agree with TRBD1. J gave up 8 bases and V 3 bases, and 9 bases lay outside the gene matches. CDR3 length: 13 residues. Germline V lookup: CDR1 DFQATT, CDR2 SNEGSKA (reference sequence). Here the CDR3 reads CSASRGGVRGYTF. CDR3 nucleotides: TGCAGTGCTAGTAGAGGGGGCGTGAGGGGCTACACCTTC.

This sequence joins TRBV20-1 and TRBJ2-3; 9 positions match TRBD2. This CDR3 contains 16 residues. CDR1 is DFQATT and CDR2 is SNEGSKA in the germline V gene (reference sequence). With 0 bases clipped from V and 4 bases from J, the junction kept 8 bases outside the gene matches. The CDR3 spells CSARDRGGRAADTQYF. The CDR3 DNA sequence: TGCAGTGCTAGAGATCGGGGCGGGAGGGCAGCAGATACGCAGTATTTT.

In DNA form, the CDR3 reads TGTGCCAGCAGCCCCGAGACTAGCGGGAGCCCCAGATTACACGAGCAGTACTTC. Translating it yields CASSPETSGSPRLHEQYF. J is TRBJ2-7 and V is TRBV9; 12 bases match TRBD2. Germline V gene lookup returns CDR1 SGDLS and CDR2 YYNGEE. V shed 4 bases and J 5 bases; nucleotides not matched to a gene: 16. The CDR3 is 18 residues long.

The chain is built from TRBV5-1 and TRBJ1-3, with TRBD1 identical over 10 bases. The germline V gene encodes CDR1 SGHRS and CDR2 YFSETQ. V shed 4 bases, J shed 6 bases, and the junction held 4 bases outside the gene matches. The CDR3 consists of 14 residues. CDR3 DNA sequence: TGCGCCAGCAGCCGCGGACAGGGGGTAAACACCATATATTTT. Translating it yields CASSRGQGVNTIYF.

CDR3 sequence (DNA): TGTGCCAGCAGCCCCGACCCCACCGGCACTGAAGCTTTCTTT. It codes for CASSPDPTGTEAFF. This chain uses TRBV7-9 with TRBJ1-1; D is undetermined. CDR3 length: 14 amino acids. Germline assignment: CDR1 SEHNR and CDR2 FQNEAQ (reference sequence). The germline V and J ends were trimmed by 5 bases and 4 bases, with 14 bases remaining between them.

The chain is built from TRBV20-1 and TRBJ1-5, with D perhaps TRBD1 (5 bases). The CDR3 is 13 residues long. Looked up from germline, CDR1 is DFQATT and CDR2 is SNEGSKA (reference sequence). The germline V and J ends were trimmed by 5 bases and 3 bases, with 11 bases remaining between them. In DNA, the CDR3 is TGCAGTGCTGGGGGGAAAGACAATCAGCCCCAGCATTTT. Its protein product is CSAGGKDNQPQHF.

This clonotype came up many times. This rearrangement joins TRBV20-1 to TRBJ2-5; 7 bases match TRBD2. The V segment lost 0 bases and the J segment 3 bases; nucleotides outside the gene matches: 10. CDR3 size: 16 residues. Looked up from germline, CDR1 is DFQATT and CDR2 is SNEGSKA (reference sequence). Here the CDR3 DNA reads TGCAGTGCTAGAGATCCTAGCGGAACTACAGAAGAGACCCAGTACTTC. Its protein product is CSARDPSGTTEETQYF.

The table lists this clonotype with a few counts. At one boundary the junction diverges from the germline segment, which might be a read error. The CDR3 is CASSAGRVSYNEQFF. The CDR3 coding sequence is TGTGCTAGCAGCGCCGGACGGGTCTCCTACAATGAGCAGTTCTTC. The chain joins TRBV7-7 to TRBJ2-1; D is unclear. Germline-derived CDR1 and CDR2 are SSHAT and FNYEAQ (reference sequence). This CDR3 has 15 amino acids.

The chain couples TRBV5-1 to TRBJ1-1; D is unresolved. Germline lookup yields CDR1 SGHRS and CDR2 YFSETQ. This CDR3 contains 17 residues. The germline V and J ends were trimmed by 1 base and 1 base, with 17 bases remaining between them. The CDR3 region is CASSLSGSGLKNTEAFF. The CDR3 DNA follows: TGCGCCAGCAGCTTGAGTGGGTCGGGGTTAAAGAACACTGAAGCTTTCTTT.

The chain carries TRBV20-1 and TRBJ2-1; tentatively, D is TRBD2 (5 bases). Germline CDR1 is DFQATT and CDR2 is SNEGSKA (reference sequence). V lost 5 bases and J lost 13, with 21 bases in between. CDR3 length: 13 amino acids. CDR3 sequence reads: CSAPPHQSGVQFF. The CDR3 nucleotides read TGCAGTGCTCCACCACACCAGAGCGGAGTACAGTTCTTC.

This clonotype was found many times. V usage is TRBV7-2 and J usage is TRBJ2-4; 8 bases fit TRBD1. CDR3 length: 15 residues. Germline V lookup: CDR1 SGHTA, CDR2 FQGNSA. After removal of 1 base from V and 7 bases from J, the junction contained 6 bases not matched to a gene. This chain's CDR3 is CASSLEQGARNIQYF. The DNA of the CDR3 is TGTGCCAGCAGCTTAGAGCAGGGGGCGCGGAACATTCAGTACTTC.

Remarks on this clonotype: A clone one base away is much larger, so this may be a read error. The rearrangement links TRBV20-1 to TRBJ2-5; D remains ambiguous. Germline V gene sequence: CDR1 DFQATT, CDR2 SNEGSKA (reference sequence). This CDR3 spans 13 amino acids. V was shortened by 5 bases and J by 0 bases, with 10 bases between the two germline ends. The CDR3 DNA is TGCAGTGCTGGAGCAAACTACCAAGAGACCCAGTACTTC. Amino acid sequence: CSAGANYQETQYF.

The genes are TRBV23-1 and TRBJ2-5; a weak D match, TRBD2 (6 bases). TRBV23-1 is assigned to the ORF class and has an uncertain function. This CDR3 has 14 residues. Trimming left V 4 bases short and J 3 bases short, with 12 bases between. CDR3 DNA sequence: TGCGCCAGCAGTCCGAAGACGGGGGAAGAGACCCAGTACTTC. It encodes CASSPKTGEETQYF.

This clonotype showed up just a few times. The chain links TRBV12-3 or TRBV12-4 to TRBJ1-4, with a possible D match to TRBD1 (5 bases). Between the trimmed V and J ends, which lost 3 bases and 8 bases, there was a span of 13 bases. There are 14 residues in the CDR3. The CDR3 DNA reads TGTGCCAGCAGTTTGGGCGTGGGGGAAGAAAAACTGTTTTTT. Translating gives CASSLGVGEEKLFF.

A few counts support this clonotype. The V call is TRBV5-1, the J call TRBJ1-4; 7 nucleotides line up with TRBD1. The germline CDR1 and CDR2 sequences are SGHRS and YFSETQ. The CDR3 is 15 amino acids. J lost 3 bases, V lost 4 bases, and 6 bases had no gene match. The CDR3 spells CASSRGQAPNEKLFF. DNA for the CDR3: TGCGCCAGCAGCAGAGGACAGGCCCCTAATGAAAAACTGTTTTTT.

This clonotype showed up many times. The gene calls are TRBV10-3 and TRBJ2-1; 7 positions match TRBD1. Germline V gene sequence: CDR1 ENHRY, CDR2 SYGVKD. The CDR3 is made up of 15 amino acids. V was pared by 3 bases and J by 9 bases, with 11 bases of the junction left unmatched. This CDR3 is CAISEIKGASGEQFF. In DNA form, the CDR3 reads TGTGCCATCAGTGAAATTAAGGGGGCGTCGGGTGAGCAGTTCTTC.